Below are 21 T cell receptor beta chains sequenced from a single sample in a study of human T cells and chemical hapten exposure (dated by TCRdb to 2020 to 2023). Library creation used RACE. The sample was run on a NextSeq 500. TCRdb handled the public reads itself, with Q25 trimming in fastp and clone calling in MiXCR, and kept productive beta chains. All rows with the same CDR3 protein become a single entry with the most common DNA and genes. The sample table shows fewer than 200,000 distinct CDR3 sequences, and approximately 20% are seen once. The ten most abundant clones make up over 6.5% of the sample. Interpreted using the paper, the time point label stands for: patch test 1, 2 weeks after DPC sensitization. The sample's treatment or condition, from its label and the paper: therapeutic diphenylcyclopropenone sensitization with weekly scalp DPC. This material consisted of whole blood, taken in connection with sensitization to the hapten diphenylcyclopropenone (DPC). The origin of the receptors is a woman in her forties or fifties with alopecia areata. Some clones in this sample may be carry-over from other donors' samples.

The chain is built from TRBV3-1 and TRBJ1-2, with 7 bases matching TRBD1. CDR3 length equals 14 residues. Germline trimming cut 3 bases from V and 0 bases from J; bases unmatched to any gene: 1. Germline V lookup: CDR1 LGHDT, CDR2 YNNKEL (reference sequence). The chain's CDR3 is CASSQDRPNYGYTF. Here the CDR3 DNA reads TGTGCCAGCAGCCAGGACAGGCCTAACTATGGCTACACCTTC.

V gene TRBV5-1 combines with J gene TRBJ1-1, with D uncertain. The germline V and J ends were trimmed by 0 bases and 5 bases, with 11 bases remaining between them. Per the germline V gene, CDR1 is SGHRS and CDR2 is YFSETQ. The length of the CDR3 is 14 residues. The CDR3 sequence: CASSLDQVGTEAFF. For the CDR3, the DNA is TGCGCCAGCAGCTTGGATCAGGTTGGGACTGAAGCTTTCTTT.

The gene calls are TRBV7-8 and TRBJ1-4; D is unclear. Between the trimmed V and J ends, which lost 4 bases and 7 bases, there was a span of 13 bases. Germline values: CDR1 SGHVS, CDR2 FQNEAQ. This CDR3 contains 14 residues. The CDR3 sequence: CASSSSPRPEKLFF. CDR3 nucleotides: TGTGCCAGCAGCTCAAGCCCCCGTCCTGAAAAACTGTTTTTT.

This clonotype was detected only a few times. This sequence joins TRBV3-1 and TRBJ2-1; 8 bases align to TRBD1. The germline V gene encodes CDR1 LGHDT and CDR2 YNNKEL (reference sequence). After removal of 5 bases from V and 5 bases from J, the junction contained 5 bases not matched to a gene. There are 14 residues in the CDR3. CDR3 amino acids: CASSIWTGNNEQFF. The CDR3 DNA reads TGTGCCAGCAGCATATGGACAGGGAACAATGAGCAGTTCTTC.

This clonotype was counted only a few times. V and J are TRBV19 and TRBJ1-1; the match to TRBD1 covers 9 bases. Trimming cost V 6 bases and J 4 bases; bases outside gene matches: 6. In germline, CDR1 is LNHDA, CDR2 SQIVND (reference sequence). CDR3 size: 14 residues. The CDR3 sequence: CASSFTGGSTEAFF. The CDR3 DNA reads TGTGCCAGTAGCTTTACAGGGGGCAGCACTGAAGCTTTCTTT.

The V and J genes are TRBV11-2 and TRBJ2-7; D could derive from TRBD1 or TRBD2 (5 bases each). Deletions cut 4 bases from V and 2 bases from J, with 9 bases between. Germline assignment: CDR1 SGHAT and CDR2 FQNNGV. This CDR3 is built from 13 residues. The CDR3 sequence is CASSSGTTYEQYF. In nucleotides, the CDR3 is TGTGCCAGCAGCTCGGGGACGACCTACGAGCAGTACTTC.

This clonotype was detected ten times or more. The chain's CDR3 is CASSGSHTQYF. DNA for the CDR3: TGTGCCAGCAGTGGATCCCATACGCAGTATTTT. The rearrangement uses TRBV2 and TRBJ2-3, with D unresolved. The CDR3 extends over 11 amino acids. Trimming pared 4 bases from V and 7 bases from J, leaving 6 bases between. The germline V gene encodes CDR1 SNHLY and CDR2 FYNNEI.

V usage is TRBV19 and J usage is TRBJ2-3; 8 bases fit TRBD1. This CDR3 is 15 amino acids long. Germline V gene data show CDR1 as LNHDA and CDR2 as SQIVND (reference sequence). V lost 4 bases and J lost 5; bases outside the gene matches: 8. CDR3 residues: CASSTLDRAEDTQYF. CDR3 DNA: TGTGCCAGTAGTACCCTGGACAGGGCAGAAGATACGCAGTATTTT.

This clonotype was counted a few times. The CDR3 loop reads CASIVGDEAFF. The CDR3 coding sequence is TGTGCCAGCATCGTCGGTGATGAAGCTTTCTTT. The chain recombines TRBV27 with TRBJ1-1; D remains unclear. V lost 7 bases and J lost 7, with 10 bases in between. CDR1 MNHEY and CDR2 SMNVEV come from the germline V gene (reference sequence). The CDR3 totals 11 residues.

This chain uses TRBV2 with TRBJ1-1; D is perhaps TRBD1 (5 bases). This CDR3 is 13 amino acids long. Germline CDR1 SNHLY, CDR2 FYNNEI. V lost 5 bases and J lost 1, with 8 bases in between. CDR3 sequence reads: CASSSGSNTEAFF. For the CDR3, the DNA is TGTGCCAGCAGTTCAGGGTCGAACACTGAAGCTTTCTTT.

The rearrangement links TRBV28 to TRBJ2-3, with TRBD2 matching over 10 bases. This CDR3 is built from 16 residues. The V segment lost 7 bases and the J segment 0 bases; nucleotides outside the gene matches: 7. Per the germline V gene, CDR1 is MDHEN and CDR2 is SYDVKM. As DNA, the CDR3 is TGTGCCAGCAATCCGCCGGGACTAGCGAGCACAGATACGCAGTATTTT. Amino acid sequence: CASNPPGLASTDTQYF.

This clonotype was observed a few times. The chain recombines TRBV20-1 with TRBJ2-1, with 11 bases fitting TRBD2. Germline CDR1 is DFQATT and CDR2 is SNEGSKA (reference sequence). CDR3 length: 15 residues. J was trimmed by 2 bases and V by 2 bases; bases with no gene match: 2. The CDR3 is CSARLAGGPYNEQFF. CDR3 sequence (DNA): TGCAGTGCTAGACTAGCGGGAGGTCCCTACAATGAGCAGTTCTTC.

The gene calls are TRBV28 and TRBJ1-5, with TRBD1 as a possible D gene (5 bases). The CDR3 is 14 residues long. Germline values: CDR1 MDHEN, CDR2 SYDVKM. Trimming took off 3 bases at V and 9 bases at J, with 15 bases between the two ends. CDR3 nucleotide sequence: TGTGCCAGCAGTTTTGCAGGGTCTATGGGGCCCCAGCATTTT. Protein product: CASSFAGSMGPQHF. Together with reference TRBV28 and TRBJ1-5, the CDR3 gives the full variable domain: DVKVTQSSRYLVKRTGEKVFLECVQDMDHENMFWYRQDPGLGLRLIYFSYDVKMKEKGDIPEGYSVSREKKERFSLILESASTNQTSMYLCASSFAGSMGPQHFGDGTRLSIL.

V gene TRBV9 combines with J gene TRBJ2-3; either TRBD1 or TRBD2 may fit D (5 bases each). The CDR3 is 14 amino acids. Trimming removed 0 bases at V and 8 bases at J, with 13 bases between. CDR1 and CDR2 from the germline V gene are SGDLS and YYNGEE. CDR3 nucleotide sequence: TGTGCCAGCAGCGTAGGGGGGACCCCGGGTACGCAGTATTTT. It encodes CASSVGGTPGTQYF. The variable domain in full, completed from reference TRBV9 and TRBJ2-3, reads DSGVTQTPKHLITATGQRVTLRCSPRSGDLSVYWYQQSLDQGLQFLIQYYNGEERAKGNILERFSAQQFPDLHSELNLSSLELGDSALYFCASSVGGTPGTQYFGPGTRLTVL.

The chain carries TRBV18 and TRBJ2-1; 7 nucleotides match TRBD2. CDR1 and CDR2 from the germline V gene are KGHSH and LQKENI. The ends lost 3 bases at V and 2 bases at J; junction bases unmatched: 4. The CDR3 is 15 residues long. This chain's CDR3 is CASSPGGGTYNEQFF. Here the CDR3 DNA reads TGTGCCAGCTCACCGGGGGGGGGTACCTACAATGAGCAGTTCTTC.

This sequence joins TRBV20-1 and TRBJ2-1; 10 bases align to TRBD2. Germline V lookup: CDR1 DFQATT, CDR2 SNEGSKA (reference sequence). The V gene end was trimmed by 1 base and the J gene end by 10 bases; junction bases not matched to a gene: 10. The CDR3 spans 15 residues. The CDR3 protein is CSARVPGLAPLEQFF. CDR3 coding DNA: TGCAGTGCTAGAGTGCCGGGACTAGCGCCCCTGGAGCAGTTCTTC.

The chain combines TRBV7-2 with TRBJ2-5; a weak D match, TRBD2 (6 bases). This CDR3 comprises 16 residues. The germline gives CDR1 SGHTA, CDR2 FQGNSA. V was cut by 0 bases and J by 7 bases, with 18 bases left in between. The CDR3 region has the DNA TGTGCCAGCAGCTTAGCGCGGGGCGGGACCTGGGGGACCCAGTACTTC. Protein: CASSLARGGTWGTQYF.

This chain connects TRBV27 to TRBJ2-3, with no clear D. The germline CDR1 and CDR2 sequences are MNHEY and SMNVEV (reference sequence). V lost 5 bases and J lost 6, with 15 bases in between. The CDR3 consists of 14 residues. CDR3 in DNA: TGTGCCAGCAGTCATGACCCGCTCCCTGATACGCAGTATTTT. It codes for CASSHDPLPDTQYF.

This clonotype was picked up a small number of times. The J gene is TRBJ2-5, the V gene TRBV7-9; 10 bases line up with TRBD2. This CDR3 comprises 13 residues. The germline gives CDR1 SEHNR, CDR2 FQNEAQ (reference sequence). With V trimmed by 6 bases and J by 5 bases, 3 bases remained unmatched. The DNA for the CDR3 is TGTGCCAGCAGGCTAGCGGGAGCGGAGACCCAGTACTTC. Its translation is CASRLAGAETQYF.

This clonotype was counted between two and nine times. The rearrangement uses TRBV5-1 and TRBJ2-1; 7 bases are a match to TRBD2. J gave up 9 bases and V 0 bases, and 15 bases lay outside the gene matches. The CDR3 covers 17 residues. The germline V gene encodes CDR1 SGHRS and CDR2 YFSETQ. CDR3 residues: CASSLAIAGSLRGEQFF. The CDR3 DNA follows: TGCGCCAGCAGCTTGGCTATAGCGGGTTCGTTGCGTGGTGAGCAGTTCTTC.

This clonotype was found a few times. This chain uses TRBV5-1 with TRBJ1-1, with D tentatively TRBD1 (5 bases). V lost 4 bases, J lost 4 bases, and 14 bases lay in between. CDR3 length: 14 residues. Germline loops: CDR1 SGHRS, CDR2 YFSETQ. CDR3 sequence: CASSLRSGATEAFF. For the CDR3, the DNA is TGCGCCAGCAGCCTAAGAAGCGGGGCCACTGAAGCTTTCTTT.